The 9 T cell receptor beta chains presented below share a single source sample, sequenced in a study of radiation and T cells in renal cell carcinoma. Described time point: blood 2 weeks post-SBRT. Treatment indicated: 15 Gy SBRT to primary tumor, nephrectomy 4 weeks later. Libraries were prepared by immunoSEQ multiplex PCR; TCRdb keeps only in-frame clonotypes and omits some of them. The data hold roughly 120,000 clones, with 75% to 90% observed a single time. Sequencing used blood, obtained from a patient whose treatment included radiotherapy and nephrectomy. The receptors were gathered from an older woman with renal cell carcinoma.

This sequence joins TRBV2 and TRBJ2-5; 7 bases match TRBD1. The J call may be mistaken, given a closer DNA end match to TRBJ2-7. The CDR3 loop spans 13 amino acids. Germline V gene sequence: CDR1 SNHLY, CDR2 FYNNEI. CDR3 region: CASSPGTAYEQYF. In nucleotides, the CDR3 is TGTGCCAGCTCACCCGGGACAGCCTACGAGCAGTACTTC.

The chain couples TRBV5-1 to TRBJ1-5, with TRBD1 identical over 7 bases. This CDR3 has 14 residues. Germline CDR1 SGHRS, CDR2 YFSETQ. V lost 0 bases, J lost 5 bases, and 2 bases stayed unmatched. The CDR3 nucleotides are TGCGCCAGCAGCTTGGTCCAGGGGGATCAGCCCCAGCATTTT. This sequence encodes CASSLVQGDQPQHF.

The chain has TRBV6-6 and TRBJ1-2, with D perhaps matching TRBD1 (5 bases). V dropped 8 bases and J dropped 6 bases, with 25 bases sitting between them. The CDR3 spans 16 residues. CDR1 and CDR2 from the germline V gene are MNHNY and SVGAGI (reference sequence). In DNA, the CDR3 is TGTGCCAGCCTATACCTGACAGCCTCGCGGGCGGATGGCTACACCTTC. Translated, it gives CASLYLTASRADGYTF.

The rearrangement joins TRBV6-1 to TRBJ2-7, with D perhaps matching TRBD2 (6 bases). This CDR3 has 15 amino acids. Germline CDR1 and CDR2: MNHNS and SASEGT. V dropped 6 bases and J dropped 2 bases, with 17 bases sitting between them. The CDR3: CASSPDGTPTYEQYF. The CDR3 nucleotides are TGTGCCAGCAGCCCCGACGGGACTCCCACCTACGAGCAGTACTTC.

V gene TRBV6-1 combines with J gene TRBJ1-1; 7 bases line up with TRBD1. V shed 8 bases and J 6 bases; nucleotides not matched to a gene: 12. This CDR3 has 14 residues. Per germline, CDR1 MNHNS and CDR2 SASEGT. CDR3 nucleotides: TGTGCCAGCTCCTACAGGGGTGACGGGTCTGAAGCTTTCTTT. This sequence encodes CASSYRGDGSEAFF.

The chain links TRBV9 to TRBJ1-2; D not resolved. The CDR3 has 11 amino acids. Germline CDR1 reads SGDLS; CDR2 reads YYNGEE. V gave up 7 bases and J gave up 8 bases, with 12 bases separating them. CDR3 sequence reads: CASGPSEGYTF. CDR3 coding DNA: TGTGCCAGCGGTCCTTCGGAAGGCTACACCTTC.

This clone was observed a few times. The chain employs TRBV28 and TRBJ2-7, with TRBD1 identical over 10 bases. The length of the CDR3 is 18 residues. The junction had 17 bases not matched to a gene; V was cut back by 4 bases and J by 5 bases. Germline V CDR1 and CDR2: MDHEN, SYDVKM. As DNA, the CDR3 is TGTGCCAGCAGTTCCAGCCCAGGCCTCGGGACAGGGGTTCACGAGCAGTACTTC. Translated, it gives CASSSSPGLGTGVHEQYF.

This clone was counted a few times. The chain uses TRBV7-9 and TRBJ1-1, with D uncertain. Looked up from germline, CDR1 is SEHNR and CDR2 is FQNEAQ (reference sequence). The CDR3 contains 14 residues. V lost 3 bases and J 0 bases, leaving 8 bases between the germline ends. The CDR3 sequence: CASSLGNMNTEAFF. The DNA of the CDR3 is TGTGCCAGCAGCTTGGGGAACATGAACACTGAAGCTTTCTTT.

The chain uses TRBV5-6 and TRBJ2-2, with a weak D call TRBD1 (5 bases). There are 13 residues in the CDR3. V was clipped by 4 bases and J by 3 bases, with 7 bases between them. Germline V gene sequence: CDR1 SGHDT, CDR2 YYEEEE. CDR3 loop: CASSQGYTGELFF. Here the CDR3 DNA reads TGTGCCAGCAGCCAGGGTTACACCGGGGAGCTGTTTTTT. The whole variable domain, remainder taken from reference TRBV5-6 and TRBJ2-2, is DAGVTQSPTHLIKTRGQQVTLRCSPKSGHDTVSWYQQALGQGPQFIFQYYEEEERQRGNFPDRFSGHQFPNYSSELNVNALLLGDSALYLCASSQGYTGELFFGEGSRLTVL.